A single TCR beta chain is shown here with its context. What it recognizes is unknown. The data are from a study of T cells after posttransplantation cyclophosphamide. Control samples came 1 year after myeloablative marrow transplants with methotrexate plus calcineurin inhibitor. The table came from immunoSEQ multiplex PCR; TCRdb's copy has only in-frame clones and leaves some out. The sample carries some 19,000 clones, 75% to 90% recorded once. Regarding the study as a whole: TRB clonality was highly associated with recipient CMV seropositivity and reactivation. Donor CD8+ memory clones often dominated recipient blood repertoires at later times. Skin or GI-infiltrating T cells shared few TRB sequences with blood.

V shed 5 bases and J 6 bases; nucleotides not matched to a gene: 11. Germline CDR1 is SGHAT and CDR2 is FQNNGV. CDR3 length equals 16 residues. Here the sequenced sample was PBMCs, taken roughly 390 days after allogeneic stem cell transplant with calcineurin inhibitor and methotrexate. This chain connects TRBV11-2 to TRBJ2-1; 9 bases align to TRBD2. The sequence derives from a female patient aged 30 to 45 who received an allogeneic stem cell transplant from an unrelated donor, was CMV-positive, and had acute and chronic GVHD. Some of the T cells might come from the graft donor. CDR3 in DNA: TGTGCCAGCAGCCCTAGTAGCGGGAGCGGGGTCAATGAGCAGTTCTTC. Translation: CASSPSSGSGVNEQFF.